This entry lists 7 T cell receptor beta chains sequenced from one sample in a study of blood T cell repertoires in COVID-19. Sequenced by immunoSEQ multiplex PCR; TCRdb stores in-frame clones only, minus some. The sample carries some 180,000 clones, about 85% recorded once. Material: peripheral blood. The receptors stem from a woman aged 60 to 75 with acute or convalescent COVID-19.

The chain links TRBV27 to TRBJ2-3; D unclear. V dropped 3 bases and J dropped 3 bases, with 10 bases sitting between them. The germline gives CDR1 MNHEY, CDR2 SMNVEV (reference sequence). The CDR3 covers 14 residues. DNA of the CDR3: TGTGCCAGCAGTTTGCAGGCTCAGACAGATACGCAGTATTTT. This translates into CASSLQAQTDTQYF.

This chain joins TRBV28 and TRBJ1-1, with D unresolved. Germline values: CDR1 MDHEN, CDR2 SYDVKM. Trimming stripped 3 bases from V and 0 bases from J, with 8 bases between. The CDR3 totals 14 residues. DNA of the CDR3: TGTGCCAGCAGTTTTTTACAGCTGAACACTGAAGCTTTCTTT. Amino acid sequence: CASSFLQLNTEAFF. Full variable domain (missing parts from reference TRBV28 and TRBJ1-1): DVKVTQSSRYLVKRTGEKVFLECVQDMDHENMFWYRQDPGLGLRLIYFSYDVKMKEKGDIPEGYSVSREKKERFSLILESASTNQTSMYLCASSFLQLNTEAFFGQGTRLTVV.

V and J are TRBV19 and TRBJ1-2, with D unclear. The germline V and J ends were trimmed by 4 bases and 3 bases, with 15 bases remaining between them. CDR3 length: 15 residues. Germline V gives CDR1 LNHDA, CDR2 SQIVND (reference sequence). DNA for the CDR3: TGTGCCAGTAGTAGTCGCATGTCCGGGGACTATGGCTACACCTTC. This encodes CASSSRMSGDYGYTF. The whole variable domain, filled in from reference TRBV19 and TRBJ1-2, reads DGGITQSPKYLFRKEGQNVTLSCEQNLNHDAMYWYRQDPGQGLRLIYYSQIVNDFQKGDIAEGYSVSREKKESFPLTVTSAQKNPTAFYLCASSSRMSGDYGYTFGSGTRLTVV.

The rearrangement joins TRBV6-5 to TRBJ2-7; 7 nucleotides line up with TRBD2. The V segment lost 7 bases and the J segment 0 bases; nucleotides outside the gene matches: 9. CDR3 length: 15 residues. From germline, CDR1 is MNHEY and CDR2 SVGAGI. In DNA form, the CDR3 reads TGTGCCAGCAATTTCGCGGGAGACCCCTCCTACGAGCAGTACTTC. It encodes CASNFAGDPSYEQYF.

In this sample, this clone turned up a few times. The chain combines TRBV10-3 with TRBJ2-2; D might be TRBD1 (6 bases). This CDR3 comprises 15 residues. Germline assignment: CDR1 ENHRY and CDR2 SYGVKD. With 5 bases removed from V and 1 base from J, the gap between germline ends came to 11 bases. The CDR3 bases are TGTGCCATCAGTCGGGACACCCAGAACACCGGGGAGCTGTTTTTT. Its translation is CAISRDTQNTGELFF.

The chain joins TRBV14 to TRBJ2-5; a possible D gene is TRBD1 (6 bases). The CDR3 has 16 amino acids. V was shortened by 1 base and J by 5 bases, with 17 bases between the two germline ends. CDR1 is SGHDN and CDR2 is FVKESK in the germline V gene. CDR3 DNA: TGTGCCAGCAGCCAAGGAGGTGGGGGCGCGTCGGAGACCCAGTACTTC. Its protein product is CASSQGGGGASETQYF.

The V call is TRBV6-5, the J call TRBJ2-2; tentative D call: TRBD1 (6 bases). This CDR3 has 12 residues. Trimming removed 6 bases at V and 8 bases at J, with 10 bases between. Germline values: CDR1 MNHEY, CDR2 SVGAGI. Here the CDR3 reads CASSPTGGELFF. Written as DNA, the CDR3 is TGTGCCAGCAGCCCCACAGGGGGGGAGCTGTTTTTT.